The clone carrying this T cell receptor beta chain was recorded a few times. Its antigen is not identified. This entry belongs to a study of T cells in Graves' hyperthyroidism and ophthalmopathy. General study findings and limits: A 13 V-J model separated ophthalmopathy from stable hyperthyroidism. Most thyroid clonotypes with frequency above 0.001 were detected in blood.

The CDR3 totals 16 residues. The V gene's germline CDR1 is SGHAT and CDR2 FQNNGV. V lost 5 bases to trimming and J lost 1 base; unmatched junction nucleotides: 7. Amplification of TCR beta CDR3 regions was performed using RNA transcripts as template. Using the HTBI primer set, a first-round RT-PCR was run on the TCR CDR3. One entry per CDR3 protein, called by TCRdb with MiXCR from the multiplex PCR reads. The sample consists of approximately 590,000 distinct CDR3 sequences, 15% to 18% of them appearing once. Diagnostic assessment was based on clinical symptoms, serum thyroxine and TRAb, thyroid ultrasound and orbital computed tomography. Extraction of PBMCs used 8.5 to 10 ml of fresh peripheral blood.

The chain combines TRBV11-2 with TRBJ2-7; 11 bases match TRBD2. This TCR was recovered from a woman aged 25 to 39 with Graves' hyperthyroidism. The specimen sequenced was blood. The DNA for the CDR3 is TGTGCCAGCAGCCCCCTAGCGGGAGGCCCTTCCTACGAGCAGTACTTC. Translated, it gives CASSPLAGGPSYEQYF.